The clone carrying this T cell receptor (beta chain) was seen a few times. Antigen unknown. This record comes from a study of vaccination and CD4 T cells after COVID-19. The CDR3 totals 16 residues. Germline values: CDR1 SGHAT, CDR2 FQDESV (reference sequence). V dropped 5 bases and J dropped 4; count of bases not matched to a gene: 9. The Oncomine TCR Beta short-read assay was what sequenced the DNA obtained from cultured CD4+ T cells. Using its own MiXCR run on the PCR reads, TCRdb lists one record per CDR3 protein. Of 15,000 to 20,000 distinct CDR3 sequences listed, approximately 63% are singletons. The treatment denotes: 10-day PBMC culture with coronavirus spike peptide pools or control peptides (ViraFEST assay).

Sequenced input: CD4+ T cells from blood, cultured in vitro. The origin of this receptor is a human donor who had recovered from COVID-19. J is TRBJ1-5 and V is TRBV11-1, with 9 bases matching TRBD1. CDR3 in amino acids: CASSPEGDRANQPQHF. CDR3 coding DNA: TGTGCCAGCAGCCCAGAGGGGGACAGGGCAAATCAGCCCCAGCATTTT.